This entry features one TCR beta chain sequence. This entry is derived from a study of T cell responses to AZD1222 COVID-19 vaccine. Here immunoSEQ multiplex PCR was the method, and the copy in TCRdb shows in-frame clones only, minus some. The table shows around 100,000 clones, with about 93% occurring only once. The starting material was peripheral blood, obtained on day 0 of AZD1222 vaccination. The sequence was collected from an adult in good health.

CDR3: CASRGSGRTNTGELFF. The CDR3 nucleotides are TGTGCCAGCAGAGGTAGCGGGAGAACGAACACCGGGGAGCTGTTTTTT. The J gene is TRBJ2-2, the V gene TRBV6-6; 9 nucleotides line up with TRBD2. Per germline, CDR1 MNHNY and CDR2 SVGAGI (reference sequence). The CDR3 runs to 16 residues. V shed 6 bases and J 0 bases; nucleotides not matched to a gene: 5.